The sequence of this T cell receptor (beta chain) was determined in a study of blood T cell repertoires in COVID-19. As for the study in general: Specimens from acute and convalescent COVID-19 originated in the United States, Italy and Spain. T cells, B-cell-depleted T cells, or PBMCs provided the cDNA or gDNA that served as material.

Authors' methods: For nucleated cells, counts were estimated from reference gene primer amplification. This table comes from immunoSEQ multiplex PCR, and its TCRdb copy is limited to in-frame clones, with some not included. V, J and clone size are those of that table, while D and trimming were read from the DNA. The data hold 100,000 or so clones, with around 81% observed a single time. V shed 2 bases and J 0 bases; nucleotides not matched to a gene: 7. The CDR3 contains 16 residues. Germline lookup yields CDR1 SGHRS and CDR2 YFSETQ. The rearrangement joins TRBV5-1 to TRBJ1-1; 7 bases are shared with TRBD1. Sequenced material: peripheral blood. The source of this sequence is a man at least 80 years old with acute or convalescent COVID-19. The CDR3 sequence: CASSLFRGEMNTEAFF. In DNA form, the CDR3 reads TGCGCCAGCAGCTTATTCAGGGGGGAAATGAACACTGAAGCTTTCTTT.